This T cell receptor beta chain comes out of a study of T cells of healthy individuals. This clonotype has just a few counts. The V gene's germline CDR1 is DFQATT and CDR2 SNEGSKA (reference sequence). V dropped 2 bases and J dropped 2 bases, with 22 bases sitting between them. The CDR3 is made up of 17 amino acids. TCRdb processed the 5' RACE reads anew with MiXCR; each CDR3 protein has one entry. The sample holds approximately 50,000 distinct CDR3 sequences, about 14% seen once. This chain uses TRBV20-1 with TRBJ2-7; weak D call: TRBD2 (6 bases). This receptor was identified in a human donor in good health. Here the CDR3 reads CSARRRYLGTLTYEQYF. CDR3 DNA: TGCAGTGCTAGAAGGCGGTACCTAGGGACTCTGACCTACGAGCAGTACTTC.